Here is one T cell receptor beta chain with its context. Recovered status in Cohort 3 required two negative PCRs, clearance, or symptom resolution. Using immunoSEQ multiplex PCR, the repertoire was profiled, and TCRdb retains in-frame clones only, with some absent. This table has roughly 180,000 clones, about 82% appearing once. This entry is derived from a study of blood T cell repertoires in COVID-19. Study at large: Acute-phase and convalescent COVID-19 samples originated in the United States, Italy and Spain.

The CDR3 runs to 16 residues. The V gene's germline CDR1 is MDHEN and CDR2 SYDVKM. After removal of 6 bases from V and 5 bases from J, the junction contained 14 bases not matched to a gene. Material for sequencing was PBMCs or T cells enriched from blood (not recorded which). This sequence joins TRBV28 and TRBJ2-5; the match to TRBD1 covers 8 bases. The TCR was taken from a woman aged 25 to 39 who had recovered from COVID-19. Written as DNA, the CDR3 is TGTGCCAGCAGCCTCCCCGGGACAGGACTCGTGGAGACCCAGTACTTC. Translating it yields CASSLPGTGLVETQYF.